Listed here are 7 T cell receptor beta chains from one sample, sequenced in a study of blood T cells in healthy people across ages. Sample-barcoded 5' priming and a J-beta primer mix drove a second PCR of about 6 to 12 cycles. A single record per CDR3 protein comes from TCRdb applying MiXCR to the 5' RACE reads. The table shows about 1.5 million distinct CDR3 sequences, with approximately 40% occurring only once. Sample: blood. The receptors stem from a woman in her late teens or twenties in good health.

The rearrangement links TRBV28 to TRBJ2-2; D may be TRBD1 (5 bases). Trimming took off 4 bases at V and 0 bases at J, with 21 bases between the two ends. Germline assignment: CDR1 MDHEN and CDR2 SYDVKM. This CDR3 has 19 amino acids. The CDR3 loop is CASSSPPGRAQPNTGELFF. The CDR3 nucleotides read TGTGCCAGCAGTTCACCCCCGGGCAGGGCTCAGCCGAACACCGGGGAGCTGTTTTTT.

The V gene is TRBV13, the J gene TRBJ2-3; 8 nucleotides align to TRBD1. The trim removed 1 base at V and 3 bases at J, leaving 3 bases unmatched. This CDR3 is built from 15 residues. Germline values: CDR1 PRHDT, CDR2 FYEKMQ (reference sequence). CDR3 amino acids: CASSLDRGMTDTQYF. The CDR3, as DNA: TGTGCCAGCAGCTTAGACAGGGGGATGACAGATACGCAGTATTTT.

A few counts support this clonotype. The V call is TRBV2, the J call TRBJ2-3; D tentatively fits TRBD1 or TRBD2 (5 bases each). Deletions cut 8 bases from V and 14 bases from J, with 17 bases between. The CDR3 sequence is 11 residues long. In germline, CDR1 is SNHLY, CDR2 FYNNEI. The CDR3 coding sequence is TGTGCCAGCCATAACCGGGACGTCCTGTATTTT. Translation: CASHNRDVLYF.

V and J are TRBV24-1 and TRBJ2-3; TRBD2 is a possible D gene (5 bases). V lost 1 base to trimming and J lost 5 bases, with 15 bases between them. The CDR3 is made up of 16 amino acids. Germline loops: CDR1 KGHDR, CDR2 SFDVKD. CDR3 sequence: CATSDFSAGALDTQYF. CDR3 DNA: TGTGCCACCAGTGATTTCTCCGCGGGCGCCCTAGATACGCAGTATTTT.

Only a few counts were recorded for this clonotype. Its ends do not fully match the called genes, so a read error is possible. V is TRBV5-1 and J is TRBJ2-3; D perhaps matches TRBD2 (5 bases). Germline V lookup: CDR1 SGHRS, CDR2 YFSETQ. This CDR3 comprises 15 residues. The CDR3: CASSLEAGSTDTQYF. The CDR3 nucleotides read TGTGCCAGCAGCTTGGAGGCTGGTAGCACAGATACGCAGTATTTT.

V and J are TRBV30 and TRBJ2-3, with 7 bases fitting TRBD2. Germline CDR1 GTSNPN, CDR2 SVGIG (reference sequence). V gave up 5 bases and J gave up 0 bases; unmatched junction bases: 5. The CDR3 spans 14 residues. CDR3 nucleotides: TGTGCCTGGCGTAGGCGGGGGAGCACAGATACGCAGTATTTT. It translates to CAWRRRGSTDTQYF. The full variable domain, with the rest looked up from reference TRBV30 and TRBJ2-3, is SQTIHQWPATLVQPVGSPLSLECTVEGTSNPNLYWYRQAAGRGLQLLFYSVGIGQISSEVPQNLSASRPQDRQFILSSKKLLLSDSGFYLCAWRRRGSTDTQYFGPGTRLTVL.

The chain carries TRBV20-1 and TRBJ1-1; 10 bases are shared with TRBD1. The V and J ends lost 5 bases and 4 bases, in that order; junction bases with no gene match: 16. Germline-derived CDR1 and CDR2 are DFQATT and SNEGSKA (reference sequence). CDR3 length: 17 amino acids. CDR3 in DNA: TGCAGTGCTCATGACAGGGGGCGCGATCTGAGGGTCACTGAAGCTTTCTTT. The encoded protein is CSAHDRGRDLRVTEAFF.